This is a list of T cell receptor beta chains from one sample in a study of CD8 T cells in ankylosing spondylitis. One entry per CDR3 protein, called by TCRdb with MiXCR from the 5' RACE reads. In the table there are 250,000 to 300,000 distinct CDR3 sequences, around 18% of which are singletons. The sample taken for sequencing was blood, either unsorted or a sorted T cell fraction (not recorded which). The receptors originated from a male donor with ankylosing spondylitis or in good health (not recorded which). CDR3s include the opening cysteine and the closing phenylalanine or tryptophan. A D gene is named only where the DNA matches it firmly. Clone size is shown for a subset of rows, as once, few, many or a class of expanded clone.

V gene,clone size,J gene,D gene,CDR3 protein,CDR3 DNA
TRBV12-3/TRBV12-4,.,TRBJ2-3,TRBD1,CASRRQGITDTQYF,TGTGCCAGCAGACGACAGGGAATCACAGATACGCAGTATTTT
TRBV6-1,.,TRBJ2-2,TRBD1,CASSLGQGWNTGELFF,TGTGCCAGCAGCCTTGGACAGGGGTGGAACACCGGGGAGCTGTTTTTT
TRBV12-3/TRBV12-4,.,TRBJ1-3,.,CASRPVASGNTIYF,TGTGCCAGCAGACCCGTGGCCTCTGGAAACACCATATATTTT
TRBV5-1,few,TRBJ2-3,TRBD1,CASSFSQGTGTDTQYF,TGCGCCAGCAGCTTCTCACAGGGGACGGGCACAGATACGCAGTATTTT
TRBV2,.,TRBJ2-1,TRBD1,CASMGQTYNEQFF,TGTGCCAGCATGGGACAGACCTACAATGAGCAGTTCTTC
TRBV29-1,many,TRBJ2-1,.,CSGMEGRAYNEQFF,TGCAGCGGTATGGAGGGCCGGGCCTACAATGAGCAGTTCTTC
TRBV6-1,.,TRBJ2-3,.,CASQGGGGTDTQYF,TGTGCCAGCCAAGGGGGCGGGGGCACAGATACGCAGTATTTT
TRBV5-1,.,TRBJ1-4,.,CASSLGVQANEKLFF,TGCGCCAGCAGCTTGGGAGTTCAGGCTAATGAAAAACTGTTTTTT
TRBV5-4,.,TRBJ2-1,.,CASSLAFPGAVPSSYNEQFF,TGTGCCAGCAGCTTGGCCTTCCCAGGGGCCGTCCCCAGCTCCTACAATGAGCAGTTCTTC
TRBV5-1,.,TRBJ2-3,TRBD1,CASSLGQGGSNQPQYF,TGCGCCAGCAGCCTAGGACAGGGGGGAAGCAATCAGCCCCAGTATTTT
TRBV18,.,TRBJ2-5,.,CASSPPTETQYF,TGTGCCAGCTCACCACCGACCGAGACCCAGTACTTC
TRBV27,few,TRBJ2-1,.,CASSVGWRVNEQFF,TGTGCCAGCAGCGTAGGCTGGAGGGTGAATGAGCAGTTCTTC
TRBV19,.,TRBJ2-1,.,CASSISPNEQFF,TGTGCCAGTAGTATATCCCCGAATGAGCAGTTCTTC
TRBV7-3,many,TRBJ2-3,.,CASSQGRGRMVDTQYF,TGTGCCAGCAGCCAAGGACGGGGCAGGATGGTAGATACGCAGTATTTT
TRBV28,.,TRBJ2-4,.,CASSLEGGLADKNIQYF,TGTGCCAGCAGTTTAGAAGGGGGGCTAGCGGACAAAAACATTCAGTACTTC
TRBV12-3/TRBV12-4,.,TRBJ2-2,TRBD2,CASRPGLANTGELFF,TGTGCCAGCAGACCGGGACTAGCCAACACCGGGGAGCTGTTTTTT
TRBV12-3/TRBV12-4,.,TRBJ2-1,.,CASSLSGGGLTDEQFF,TGTGCCAGCAGTTTATCTGGAGGGGGTCTTACAGATGAGCAGTTCTTC
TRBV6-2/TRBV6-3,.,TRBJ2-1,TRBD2,CASSRPGTSGDEQFF,TGTGCCAGCAGTCGCCCCGGGACTAGCGGCGATGAGCAGTTCTTC
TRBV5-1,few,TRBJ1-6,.,CASSLGGPNSPLHF,TGCGCCAGCAGCTTGGGAGGCCCTAATTCACCCCTCCACTTT
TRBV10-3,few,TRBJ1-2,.,CASGTPYGYTF,TGTGCTTCGGGGACCCCCTATGGCTACACCTTC
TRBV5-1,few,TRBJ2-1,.,CASSLDSGYNEQFF,TGCGCCAGCAGCTTGGACAGCGGGTACAATGAGCAGTTCTTC
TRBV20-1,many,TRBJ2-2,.,CSARGPGVGGTGELFF,TGCAGTGCTAGAGGCCCGGGGGTTGGGGGCACCGGGGAGCTGTTTTTT
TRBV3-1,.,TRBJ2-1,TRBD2,CASSLGVQKAGGDYNEQFF,TGTGCCAGCAGTTTAGGCGTCCAAAAAGCGGGAGGAGACTACAATGAGCAGTTCTTC
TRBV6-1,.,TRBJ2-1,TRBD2,CASTLGTSGGNEQFF,TGTGCCAGCACCCTAGGGACTAGCGGGGGCAATGAGCAGTTCTTC
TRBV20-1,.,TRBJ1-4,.,CSAGSGGMTEKLFF,TGCAGTGCTGGCTCGGGAGGGATGACAGAAAAACTGTTTTTT
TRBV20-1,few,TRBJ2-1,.,CSARGPSHEQFF,TGCAGTGCCAGAGGGCCCTCTCATGAGCAGTTCTTC
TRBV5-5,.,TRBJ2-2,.,CASSLEGAIIAGELFF,TGTGCCAGCAGCTTGGAGGGCGCAATTATCGCCGGGGAGCTGTTTTTT
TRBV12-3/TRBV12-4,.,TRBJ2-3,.,CASSRTQQGMDTQYF,TGTGCCAGCAGTCGAACCCAACAGGGAATGGATACGCAGTATTTT
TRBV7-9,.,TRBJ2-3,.,CASRRVTDTQYF,TGTGCCAGCAGGAGGGTCACAGATACGCAGTATTTT
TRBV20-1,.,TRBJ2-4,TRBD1,CSARPGQTNIQYF,TGCAGTGCTAGGCCGGGACAGACAAACATTCAGTACTTC
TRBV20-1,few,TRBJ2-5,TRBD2,CSAGRGGPQETQYF,TGCAGTGCTGGGCGCGGGGGACCACAAGAGACCCAGTACTTC
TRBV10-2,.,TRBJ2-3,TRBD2,CASRVLGTSGREDTDTQYF,TGCGCCAGCAGGGTTTTGGGTACTAGCGGGAGAGAAGACACAGATACGCAGTATTTT
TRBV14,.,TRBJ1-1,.,CASSLTGRLMNTEAFF,TGTGCCAGCAGCCTAACGGGACGGTTGATGAACACTGAAGCTTTCTTT
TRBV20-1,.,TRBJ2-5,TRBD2,CSAPRSGGPQYF,TGCAGTGCCCCGCGGAGCGGGGGGCCCCAGTACTTC
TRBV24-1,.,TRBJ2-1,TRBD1,CATSKTGGDEQFF,TGTGCCACCAGTAAAACAGGGGGCGATGAGCAGTTCTTC
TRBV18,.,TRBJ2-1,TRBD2,CASSPGLRNNEQFF,TGTGCCAGCTCCCCGGGACTACGCAACAATGAGCAGTTCTTC
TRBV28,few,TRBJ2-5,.,CASSLLPRQAQETQYF,TGTGCCAGCAGTTTACTCCCGAGACAGGCCCAAGAGACCCAGTACTTC
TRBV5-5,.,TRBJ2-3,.,CASSNDRNRADTQYF,TGTGCCAGCAGCAACGACCGGAACCGCGCAGATACGCAGTATTTT
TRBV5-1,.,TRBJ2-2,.,CASSSMAGKNTGELFF,TGCGCCAGCAGCTCCATGGCAGGGAAGAACACCGGGGAGCTGTTTTTT
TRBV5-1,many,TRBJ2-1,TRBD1,CASSLTGEQYNEQFF,TGCGCCAGCAGCTTGACAGGGGAACAGTACAATGAGCAGTTCTTC
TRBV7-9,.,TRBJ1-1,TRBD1,CASSLAQTGAEAFF,TGTGCCAGCAGCTTAGCGCAAACAGGGGCTGAAGCTTTCTTT
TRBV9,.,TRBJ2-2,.,CASSVDETGELFF,TGTGCCAGCAGCGTAGACGAGACCGGGGAGCTGTTTTTT
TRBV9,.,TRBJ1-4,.,CASSVGGGTNEKLFF,TGTGCCAGCAGCGTAGGTGGGGGGACTAATGAAAAACTGTTTTTT
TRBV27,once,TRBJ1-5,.,CASSGVGQGNQPQHF,TGTGCCAGCAGTGGGGTGGGACAAGGCAATCAGCCCCAGCATTTT
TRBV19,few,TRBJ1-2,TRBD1,CASKDRNNYGYTF,TGTGCCAGTAAGGACAGGAATAACTATGGCTACACCTTC
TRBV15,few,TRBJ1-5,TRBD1,CATSRVRDSYQPQHF,TGTGCCACCAGCAGAGTAAGGGACAGTTATCAGCCCCAGCATTTT
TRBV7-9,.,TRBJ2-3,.,CASSLDRAGDTQYF,TGTGCCAGCAGCTTAGACAGGGCTGGAGATACGCAGTATTTT
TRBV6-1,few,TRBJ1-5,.,CASQKNSNQPQHF,TGTGCCAGCCAGAAAAATAGCAATCAGCCCCAGCATTTT
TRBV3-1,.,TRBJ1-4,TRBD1,CDSSQGQGNEKLFF,TGTGACAGCAGCCAAGGACAGGGGAATGAAAAACTGTTTTTT
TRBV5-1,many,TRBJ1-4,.,CASSLDGSPEKLFF,TGCGCCAGCAGCTTGGATGGCAGTCCTGAAAAACTGTTTTTT